This TCR beta chain was sequenced during a study of metastatic and nonmetastatic thyroid tumors. Germline CDR1 KGHSH, CDR2 LQKENI. With 5 bases removed from V and 5 bases from J, the gap between germline ends came to 15 bases. The CDR3 consists of 14 residues. Original processing methods: Variation in CDR3 across clinicopathological groups served as the basis for constructing a distant-metastasis classifier in papillary thyroid cancer. TCRdb recomputed clones from the PCR reads via MiXCR. These V and J calls derive from TCRdb rather than the authors' analysis. Of roughly 16,000 clones listed, roughly 29% are singletons. The sample holds many counts of this clone. Thyroid surgery had not been preceded by any treatment in any patient.

V is TRBV18 and J is TRBJ2-5; the D is unclear. This TCR came from a female donor with papillary thyroid cancer or a benign thyroid nodule (not recorded which). Some clones in this sample may be carry-over from other donors' samples. Source material: blood. The CDR3 DNA sequence: TGTGCCAGCTCAGATTGGGTTTTGAGTGAGACCCAGTACTTC. It codes for CASSDWVLSETQYF. The variable domain in full, completed from reference TRBV18 and TRBJ2-5, reads NAGVMQNPRHLVRRRGQEARLRCSPMKGHSHVYWYRQLPEEGLKFMVYLQKENIIDESGMPKERFSAEFPKEGPSILRIQQVVRGDSAAYFCASSDWVLSETQYFGPGTRLLVL.